This T cell receptor (beta chain) came from a study of cytomegalovirus exposure and HLA in healthy donors. About the study: The study's early data release held approximately 91 million unique TCRs from HLA-typed donors.

Nominally healthy donors provided the samples, though records likely missed some immune exposures. On this clone itself: Its antigen is not identified.

The primer mix had 60 Vbeta and 13 Jbeta primers. The protocol was immunoSEQ multiplex PCR, while the TCRdb copy is restricted to in-frame clones and leaves out a portion. The sample gives 150,000 or so clones, 80% of which show up once; about 13% is in the top ten. Germline V gene sequence: CDR1 SGHRS, CDR2 YFSETQ. The CDR3 spans 17 residues. V was cut by 0 bases and J by 3 bases, with 15 bases left in between. Study-wide findings and caveats: More clonal expansion characterized HLA-associated TCR beta chains than equally common others in a later analysis. The productive fraction for most TCR beta V segments was about 87% or about 30% in an earlier analysis.

This TCR came from a man aged 25-40 years in good health and CMV-seropositive. This chain uses TRBV5-1 with TRBJ2-2; the D gene is possibly TRBD2 (5 bases). The source material was PBMCs. The CDR3, as DNA: TGCGCCAGCAGCTTGGGTCCGGGGATAGCTTACACCGGGGAGCTGTTTTTT. This translates into CASSLGPGIAYTGELFF. The variable domain in full, with the rest retrieved from reference TRBV5-1 and TRBJ2-2, is KAGVTQTPRYLIKTRGQQVTLSCSPISGHRSVSWYQQTPGQGLQFLFEYFSETQRNKGNFPGRFSGRQFSNSRSEMNVSTLELGDSALYLCASSLGPGIAYTGELFFGEGSRLTVL.